Listed below are T cell receptor beta chains from one sample, sequenced in a study of CD8 T cells in ankylosing spondylitis. Via MiXCR, TCRdb re-called the 5' RACE reads, giving one row per CDR3 protein. The data show around 230,000 distinct CDR3 sequences, with 8% to 9% seen just once and more than 4.5% held by the top ten. The specimen was blood, either unsorted or a sorted T cell fraction (not recorded which). Receptors were obtained from a female donor with ankylosing spondylitis or in good health (not recorded which). Both conserved end residues are trimmed from each CDR3. D genes are given only for firm matches.

j_call d_call v_call cdr3_aa
TRBJ2-7 . TRBV5-1 ASSPSLGPSSYEQY
TRBJ2-6 . TRBV6-1 ASSERRVSAPTLSGANVLT
TRBJ2-1 . TRBV3-1 ASSQDALGYNEQF
TRBJ2-1 . TRBV20-1 SASPQRVERSYNEQF
TRBJ1-2 TRBD1 TRBV9 ASSVAQGAGTYYGYT
TRBJ1-5 TRBD1 TRBV3-1 ASSLGQAAYSNQPQH
TRBJ1-4 . TRBV11-2 ASSKVPGKLF
TRBJ1-4 . TRBV2 ASRTLRTNEKLF
TRBJ1-1 TRBD1 TRBV7-9 ASSSGQGWGTEAF
TRBJ2-1 TRBD2 TRBV5-1 ASSLAGTNYNEQF
TRBJ2-7 TRBD2 TRBV20-1 SASGVPGTRNREQY
TRBJ2-2 . TRBV10-3 AISEERAAGELF
TRBJ2-1 TRBD2 TRBV10-3 AISESRPGLAGSNEQF
TRBJ2-1 TRBD2 TRBV6-2/TRBV6-3 ASRSTSAGEQF
TRBJ1-2 . TRBV27 ASSPLTGNGYT
TRBJ2-5 TRBD1 TRBV4-3 ASSQGQGSETQY
TRBJ1-2 . TRBV7-9 ASSSTGEMGYGYT
TRBJ2-5 . TRBV2 ASSSDGGTQY
TRBJ1-2 TRBD1 TRBV4-3 ASSQEQSTGELYGYT
TRBJ2-1 TRBD2 TRBV7-9 ASSDLGRGNEQF
TRBJ2-1 TRBD2 TRBV7-3 ASSQWTSGLYNEQF
TRBJ2-7 TRBD2 TRBV3-1 ASAATPAASGSHEQY
TRBJ1-1 . TRBV3-1 ASSQEYTEAF
TRBJ2-2 . TRBV12-3/TRBV12-4 ASSLQGYLGELF
TRBJ1-5 TRBD1 TRBV20-1 SATSTGEGNQPQH
TRBJ1-1 . TRBV7-8 ASTSNLRQPMNTEAF
TRBJ2-1 TRBD2 TRBV7-2 ASSRLAGEQF
TRBJ1-3 . TRBV5-5 ASSFSVGTGNTIY
TRBJ2-7 . TRBV9 ASSLGQGTYEQY
TRBJ2-1 TRBD2 TRBV20-1 SARGLAGVGNEQF
TRBJ2-1 . TRBV29-1 SLRGSREQF
TRBJ1-5 . TRBV7-9 ASSLLSQPQH
TRBJ2-7 . TRBV2 ASRRDPYEQY
TRBJ2-5 . TRBV3-1 ASSQVKETQY
TRBJ1-2 . TRBV28 ASSQRADRS
TRBJ1-5 . TRBV30 AWSSPDQPQH
TRBJ2-7 TRBD1 TRBV20-1 SARDGGQGYEQY
TRBJ1-1 . TRBV15 ATSSETEAF
TRBJ2-1 TRBD2 TRBV10-3 AIGGSGEQF
TRBJ2-1 TRBD2 TRBV20-1 SASKGLAHSYNEQF
TRBJ1-6 TRBD1 TRBV29-1 SAVTGEHSPLH
TRBJ2-2 TRBD1 TRBV7-2 ATRGLWTGSTGELF
TRBJ1-5 . TRBV6-5 ASSYWRINQPQH
TRBJ2-1 TRBD1 TRBV7-2 ASSARTGPNEQF
TRBJ2-7 TRBD2 TRBV7-2 ASSLARELHEQY
TRBJ2-1 . TRBV5-1 ASSLSTGTRFLDEQF
TRBJ2-5 TRBD1 TRBV7-2 ASSSPPQGASETQY
TRBJ2-1 TRBD2 TRBV18 ASSPRASGTYNEQF
TRBJ1-3 . TRBV4-1 ASSPWAAGNTIY
TRBJ2-5 TRBD1 TRBV4-2 ASTPQGAEWGETQY
TRBJ2-7 . TRBV5-1 ASSLVLGLLKYEQY
TRBJ1-4 . TRBV27 ASSSGTHNEKLF
TRBJ2-7 . TRBV11-2 ASSLGITHSYEQY